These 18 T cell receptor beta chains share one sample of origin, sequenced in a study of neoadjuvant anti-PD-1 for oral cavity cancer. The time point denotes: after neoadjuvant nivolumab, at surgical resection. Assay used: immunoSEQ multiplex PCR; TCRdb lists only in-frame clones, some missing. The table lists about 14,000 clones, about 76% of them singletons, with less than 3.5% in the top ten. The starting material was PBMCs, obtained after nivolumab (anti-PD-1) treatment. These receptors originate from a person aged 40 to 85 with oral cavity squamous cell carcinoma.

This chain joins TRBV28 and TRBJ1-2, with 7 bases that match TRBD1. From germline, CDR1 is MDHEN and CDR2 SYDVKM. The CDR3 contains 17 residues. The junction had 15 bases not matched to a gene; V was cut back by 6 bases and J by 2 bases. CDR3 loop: CASSGLGREQGNYGYTF. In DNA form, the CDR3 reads TGTGCCAGCAGCGGCCTTGGGAGAGAACAGGGGAACTATGGCTACACCTTC.

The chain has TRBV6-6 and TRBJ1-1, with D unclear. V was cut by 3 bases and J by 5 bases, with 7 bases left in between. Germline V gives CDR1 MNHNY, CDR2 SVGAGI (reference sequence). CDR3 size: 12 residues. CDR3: CASSYSETEAFF. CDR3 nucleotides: TGTGCCAGCAGTTATTCAGAGACTGAAGCTTTCTTT.

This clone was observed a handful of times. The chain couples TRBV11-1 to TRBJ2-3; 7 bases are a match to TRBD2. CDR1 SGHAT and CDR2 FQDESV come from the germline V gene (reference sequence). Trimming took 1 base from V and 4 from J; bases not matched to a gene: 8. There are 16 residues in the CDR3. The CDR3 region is CASSLGSAGVADTQYF. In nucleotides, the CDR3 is TGTGCCAGCAGCTTAGGCTCGGCGGGAGTGGCAGATACGCAGTATTTT.

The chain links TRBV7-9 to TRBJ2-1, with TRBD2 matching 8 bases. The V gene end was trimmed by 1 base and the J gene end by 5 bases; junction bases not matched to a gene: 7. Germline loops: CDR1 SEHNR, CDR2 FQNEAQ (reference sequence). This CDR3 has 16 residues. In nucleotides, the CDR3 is TGTGCCAGCAGCTTAGAAGGCGGGAGGCGGGACAATGAGCAGTTCTTC. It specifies CASSLEGGRRDNEQFF.

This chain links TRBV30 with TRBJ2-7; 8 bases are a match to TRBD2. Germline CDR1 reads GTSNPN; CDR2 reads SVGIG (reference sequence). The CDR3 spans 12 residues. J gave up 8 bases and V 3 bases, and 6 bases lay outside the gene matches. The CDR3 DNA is TGTGCCTGGAGGGGACTAGGGTGGCAGCAGTACTTC. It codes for CAWRGLGWQQYF.

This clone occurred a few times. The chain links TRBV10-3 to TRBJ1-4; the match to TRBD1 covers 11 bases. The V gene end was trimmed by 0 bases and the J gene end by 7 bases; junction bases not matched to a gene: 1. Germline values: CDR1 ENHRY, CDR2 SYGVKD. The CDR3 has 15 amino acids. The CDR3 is CAISESGTGGEKLFF. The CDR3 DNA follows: TGTGCCATCAGTGAGTCCGGGACAGGGGGTGAAAAACTGTTTTTT.

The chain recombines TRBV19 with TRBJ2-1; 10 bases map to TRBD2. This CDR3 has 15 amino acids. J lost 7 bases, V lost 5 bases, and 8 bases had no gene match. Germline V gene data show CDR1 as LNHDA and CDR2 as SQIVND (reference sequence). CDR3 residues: CASSETILAGNEQFF. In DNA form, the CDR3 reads TGTGCCAGTAGTGAGACAATACTAGCGGGAAATGAGCAGTTCTTC.

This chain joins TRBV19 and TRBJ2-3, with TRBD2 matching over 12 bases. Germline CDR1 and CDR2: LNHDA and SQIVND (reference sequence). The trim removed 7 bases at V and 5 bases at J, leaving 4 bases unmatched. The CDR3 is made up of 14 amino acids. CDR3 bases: TGTGCCAGTACTAGCGGGAGGGCCATAGATACGCAGTATTTT. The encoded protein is CASTSGRAIDTQYF.

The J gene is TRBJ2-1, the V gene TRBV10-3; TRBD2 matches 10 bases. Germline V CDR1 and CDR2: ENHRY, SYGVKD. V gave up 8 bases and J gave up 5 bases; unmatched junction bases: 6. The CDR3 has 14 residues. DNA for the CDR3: TGTGCCATCTCTCCCCTAGCGGGAGACAATGAGCAGTTCTTC. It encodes CAISPLAGDNEQFF.

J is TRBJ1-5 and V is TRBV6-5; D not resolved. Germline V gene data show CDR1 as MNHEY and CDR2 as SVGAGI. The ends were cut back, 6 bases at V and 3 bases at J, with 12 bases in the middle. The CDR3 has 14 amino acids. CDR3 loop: CASSLTFSNQPQHF. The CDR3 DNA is TGTGCCAGCAGCCTGACATTTTCCAATCAGCCCCAGCATTTT.

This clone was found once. The CDR3 DNA is TGTGCCTGGAGGCCCCGGACTAGCGGGACCCTTTACAATGAGCAGTTCTTC. This sequence encodes CAWRPRTSGTLYNEQFF. This chain joins TRBV30 and TRBJ2-1; TRBD2 aligns across 12 bases. After removal of 3 bases from V and 4 bases from J, the junction contained 10 bases not matched to a gene. This CDR3 has 17 amino acids. Germline V gene lookup returns CDR1 GTSNPN and CDR2 SVGIG (reference sequence). The full variable domain, its missing parts supplied by reference TRBV30 and TRBJ2-1, is SQTIHQWPATLVQPVGSPLSLECTVEGTSNPNLYWYRQAAGRGLQLLFYSVGIGQISSEVPQNLSASRPQDRQFILSSKKLLLSDSGFYLCAWRPRTSGTLYNEQFFGPGTRLTVL.

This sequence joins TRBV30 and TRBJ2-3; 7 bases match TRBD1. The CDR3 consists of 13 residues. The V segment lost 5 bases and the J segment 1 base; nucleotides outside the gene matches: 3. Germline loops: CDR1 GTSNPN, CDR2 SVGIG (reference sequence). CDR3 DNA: TGTGCCTGGGGTACAGGGGGCACAGATACGCAGTATTTT. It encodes CAWGTGGTDTQYF.

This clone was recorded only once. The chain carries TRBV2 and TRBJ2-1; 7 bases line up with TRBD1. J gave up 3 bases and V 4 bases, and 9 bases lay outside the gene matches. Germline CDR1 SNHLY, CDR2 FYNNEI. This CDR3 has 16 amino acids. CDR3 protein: CASSVFRQGDYNEQFF. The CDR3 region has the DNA TGTGCCAGCAGTGTGTTTAGACAGGGAGACTACAATGAGCAGTTCTTC.

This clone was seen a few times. The CDR3 spells CASSPARESTETQYF. The CDR3 DNA reads as TGTGCCAGCAGCCCAGCACGGGAGTCCACAGAGACCCAGTACTTC. The rearrangement uses TRBV7-9 and TRBJ2-5, with D possibly TRBD2 on 6 matching bases. Between the trimmed V and J ends, which lost 5 bases and 4 bases, there was a span of 17 bases. CDR3 length: 15 residues. Germline assignment: CDR1 SEHNR and CDR2 FQNEAQ (reference sequence). Variable domain in full (rest from reference TRBV7-9 and TRBJ2-5): DTGVSQNPRHKITKRGQNVTFRCDPISEHNRLYWYRQTLGQGPEFLTYFQNEAQLEKSRLLSDRFSAERPKGSFSTLEIQRTEQGDSAMYLCASSPARESTETQYFGPGTRLLVL.

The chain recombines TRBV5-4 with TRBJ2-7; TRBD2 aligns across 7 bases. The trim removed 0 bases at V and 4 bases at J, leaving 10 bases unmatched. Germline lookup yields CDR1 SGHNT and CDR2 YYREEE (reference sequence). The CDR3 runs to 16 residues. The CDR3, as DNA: TGTGCCAGCAGCTTGGGAAAGGGGACTATCCTATACGAGCAGTACTTC. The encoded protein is CASSLGKGTILYEQYF.

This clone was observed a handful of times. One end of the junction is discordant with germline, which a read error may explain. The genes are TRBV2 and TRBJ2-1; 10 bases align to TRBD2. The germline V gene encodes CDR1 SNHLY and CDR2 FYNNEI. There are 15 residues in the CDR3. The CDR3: CASILASGRASSHLF. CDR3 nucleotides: TGTGCCAGCATTCTGGCCAGCGGGAGGGCCTCATCCCATCTCTTC.

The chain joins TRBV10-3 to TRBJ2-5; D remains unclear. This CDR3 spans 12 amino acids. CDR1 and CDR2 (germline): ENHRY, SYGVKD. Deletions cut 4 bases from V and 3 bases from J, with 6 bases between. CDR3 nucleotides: TGTGCCATCAGTGGCCTCGAAGAGACCCAGTACTTC. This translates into CAISGLEETQYF.

The DNA for the CDR3 is TGCGCCAGCAGCTTGGAAACAGGGACTGGAAACACCATATATTTT. It translates to CASSLETGTGNTIYF. This chain links TRBV5-1 with TRBJ1-3; the D gene is possibly TRBD1 (6 bases). The CDR3 contains 15 residues. Between the trimmed V and J ends, which lost 0 bases and 2 bases, there was a span of 9 bases. Germline-derived CDR1 and CDR2 are SGHRS and YFSETQ.